This TCR beta chain is drawn from a study of blood T cell repertoires in COVID-19. Turning to the study itself: PBMCs, B-cell-depleted T cells, or T cells provided the cDNA or gDNA that made up the material.

Under the authors' procedure: Quantification of nucleated cells was approximated via reference gene primer amplification. Profiled with immunoSEQ multiplex PCR; TCRdb holds only in-frame clones, not every one. V and J calls and clone size are copied from that table; D and trimming were computed from the DNA. Among about 30,000 clones listed, roughly nine tenths were seen once. Per the germline V gene, CDR1 is SGHTA and CDR2 is FQGNSA. Trimming shortened V by 5 bases and J by 7 bases, and 12 bases separated the two germline ends. The CDR3 loop spans 13 amino acids. Sequenced: peripheral blood. The J gene is TRBJ2-1, the V gene TRBV7-2, with D perhaps matching TRBD1 (5 bases). The receptor was derived from a human donor with active COVID-19. The donor label of this sample is uncertain. The CDR3: CASSPRGINEQFF. The CDR3 nucleotides are TGTGCCAGCAGCCCTAGGGGAATAAATGAGCAGTTCTTC. Together with reference TRBV7-2 and TRBJ2-1, the CDR3 gives the full variable domain: GAGVSQSPSNKVTEKGKDVELRCDPISGHTALYWYRQSLGQGLEFLIYFQGNSAPDKSGLPSDRFSAERTGGSVSTLTIQRTQQEDSAVYLCASSPRGINEQFFGPGTRLTVL.